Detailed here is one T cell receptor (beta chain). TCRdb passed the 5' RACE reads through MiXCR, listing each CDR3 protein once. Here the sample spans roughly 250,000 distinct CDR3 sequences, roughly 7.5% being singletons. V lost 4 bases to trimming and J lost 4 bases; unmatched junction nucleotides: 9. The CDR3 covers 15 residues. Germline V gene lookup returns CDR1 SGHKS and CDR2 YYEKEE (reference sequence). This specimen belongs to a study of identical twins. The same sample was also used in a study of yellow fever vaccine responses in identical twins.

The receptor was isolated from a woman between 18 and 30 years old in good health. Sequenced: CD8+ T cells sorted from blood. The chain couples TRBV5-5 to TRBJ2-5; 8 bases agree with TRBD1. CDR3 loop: CASSLGTGYRETQYF. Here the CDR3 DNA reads TGTGCCAGCAGCCTCGGGACAGGTTATCGAGAGACCCAGTACTTC.